This passage covers 21 T cell receptor beta chains from one sample sequenced in a study of T cell changes during pregnancy in multiple sclerosis. Assay used: immunoSEQ multiplex PCR; TCRdb lists only in-frame clones, some missing. Among some 110,000 clones listed, about 89% were seen once. The sample consisted of peripheral blood, taken before pregnancy. Receptors originate from a female donor with multiple sclerosis, enrolled in a pregnancy study.

The chain combines TRBV9 with TRBJ1-2, with 7 bases lining up with TRBD1. V gave up 3 bases and J gave up 6 bases; unmatched junction bases: 17. This CDR3 region has 17 residues. Germline V gives CDR1 SGDLS, CDR2 YYNGEE. The CDR3: CASSAPIPLRQGHGYTF. The CDR3 nucleotides read TGTGCCAGCAGCGCCCCCATTCCCCTAAGACAGGGCCATGGCTACACCTTC. Full variable domain (rest looked up from reference TRBV9 and TRBJ1-2): DSGVTQTPKHLITATGQRVTLRCSPRSGDLSVYWYQQSLDQGLQFLIQYYNGEERAKGNILERFSAQQFPDLHSELNLSSLELGDSALYFCASSAPIPLRQGHGYTFGSGTRLTVV.

This chain joins TRBV25-1 and TRBJ1-2; 10 positions match TRBD1. CDR1 and CDR2 (germline): MGHDK, SYGVNS. CDR3 length equals 17 residues. V shed 0 bases, J shed 8 bases, and the junction held 12 bases outside the gene matches. CDR3 protein: CASSEYVDRGPGLGYTF. Here the CDR3 DNA reads TGTGCCAGCAGTGAATACGTCGACAGGGGGCCGGGACTCGGCTACACCTTC.

The chain is built from TRBV5-1 and TRBJ2-1; 7 nucleotides agree with TRBD2. V trimming: 0 bases; J trimming: 2 bases; junction bases outside the gene matches: 2. The CDR3 consists of 15 residues. Germline values: CDR1 SGHRS, CDR2 YFSETQ. CDR3 amino acids: CASSLGGTTYNEQFF. The CDR3 coding sequence is TGCGCCAGCAGCTTGGGCGGGACTACCTACAATGAGCAGTTCTTC.

This chain connects TRBV4-3 to TRBJ1-1; D may be TRBD1 (5 bases). Germline V lookup: CDR1 LGHNA, CDR2 YSLEER. Trimming removed 1 base at V and 7 bases at J, with 16 bases between. The CDR3 extends over 15 amino acids. Here the CDR3 reads CASSQVSSGGGEAFF. The CDR3, as DNA: TGCGCCAGCAGCCAAGTCAGCTCGGGGGGGGGTGAAGCTTTCTTT.

This sequence joins TRBV7-6 and TRBJ2-7; no firm D call. The CDR3 runs 14 residues. Germline loops: CDR1 SGHVS, CDR2 FNYEAQ. V was pared by 4 bases and J by 0 bases, with 10 bases between. The CDR3 region is CASSSPMSSYEQYF. CDR3 DNA: TGTGCCAGCAGCTCTCCCATGAGCTCCTACGAGCAGTACTTC.

The chain recombines TRBV30 with TRBJ1-1; the match to TRBD1 covers 7 bases. Germline CDR1 GTSNPN, CDR2 SVGIG (reference sequence). J gave up 0 bases and V 2 bases, and 6 bases lay outside the gene matches. CDR3 length equals 15 residues. The chain's CDR3 is CAWSLGQLLNTEAFF. The CDR3 nucleotides are TGTGCCTGGAGTCTGGGACAGCTCTTGAACACTGAAGCTTTCTTT. Complete variable domain (other parts from reference TRBV30 and TRBJ1-1): SQTIHQWPATLVQPVGSPLSLECTVEGTSNPNLYWYRQAAGRGLQLLFYSVGIGQISSEVPQNLSASRPQDRQFILSSKKLLLSDSGFYLCAWSLGQLLNTEAFFGQGTRLTVV.

This clone appeared once. In DNA form, the CDR3 reads TGTGCCAGCTCACCAACAGGCGACTATGGCTACACCTTC. This gives the protein CASSPTGDYGYTF. The J gene is TRBJ1-2, the V gene TRBV18; TRBD1 might be the D (5 bases). The V end lost 2 bases, the J end lost 3 bases, and 7 bases lay between the germline ends. Germline V lookup: CDR1 KGHSH, CDR2 LQKENI. CDR3 size: 13 residues. Full variable domain (outside the CDR3, taken from reference TRBV18 and TRBJ1-2): NAGVMQNPRHLVRRRGQEARLRCSPMKGHSHVYWYRQLPEEGLKFMVYLQKENIIDESGMPKERFSAEFPKEGPSILRIQQVVRGDSAAYFCASSPTGDYGYTFGSGTRLTVV.

The J gene is TRBJ2-1, the V gene TRBV4-1; TRBD2 aligns across 8 bases. CDR1 is MGHRA and CDR2 is YSYEKL in the germline V gene. This CDR3 is built from 16 residues. V was pared by 5 bases and J by 0 bases, with 6 bases of the junction left unmatched. The CDR3 region has the DNA TGCGCCAGCAGCGAAGTAGCGGGGCTCTCCTACAATGAGCAGTTCTTC. As protein: CASSEVAGLSYNEQFF.

CDR3 region: CASQLNSPSAEQFF. The CDR3 nucleotides read TGTGCCAGCCAGCTTAATTCCCCTAGTGCTGAGCAGTTCTTC. The chain employs TRBV7-8 and TRBJ2-1, with D unresolved. Trimming shortened V by 8 bases and J by 9 bases, and 20 bases separated the two germline ends. Germline V gene lookup returns CDR1 SGHVS and CDR2 FQNEAQ. CDR3 size: 14 residues.

The chain is built from TRBV4-1 and TRBJ1-5; 7 bases match TRBD1. Germline CDR1 is MGHRA and CDR2 is YSYEKL. The J segment lost 7 bases and the V segment lost 6 bases, leaving 15 bases of the junction unmatched. The CDR3 is 16 residues long. The CDR3 spells CASSQPDRVSRQPQHF. CDR3 nucleotide sequence: TGCGCCAGCAGTCAGCCCGACAGGGTATCCCGCCAGCCCCAGCATTTT.

The rearrangement uses TRBV28 and TRBJ1-1; D possibly corresponds to TRBD1 (6 bases). This CDR3 spans 14 amino acids. Trimming cost V 4 bases and J 6 bases, with 15 bases left between them. Germline V gene sequence: CDR1 MDHEN, CDR2 SYDVKM. The CDR3 is CASSWLRGNAEAFF. CDR3 DNA: TGTGCCAGCAGTTGGCTCAGGGGAAACGCTGAAGCTTTCTTT.

This rearrangement joins TRBV4-3 to TRBJ2-1; D may be TRBD2 (6 bases). V dropped 0 bases and J dropped 2 bases, with 8 bases sitting between them. Germline loops: CDR1 LGHNA, CDR2 YSLEER. This CDR3 has 15 amino acids. Here the CDR3 reads CASSQDGSAYNEQFF. The CDR3 DNA is TGCGCCAGCAGCCAAGACGGGAGCGCCTACAATGAGCAGTTCTTC.

This chain connects TRBV7-9 to TRBJ2-7, with D tentatively TRBD1 (5 bases). V lost 1 base and J 2 bases, leaving 9 bases between the germline ends. The CDR3 runs 14 residues. Germline CDR1 reads SEHNR; CDR2 reads FQNEAQ (reference sequence). The CDR3 loop reads CASSLDVTAYEQYF. In nucleotides, the CDR3 is TGTGCCAGCAGCTTAGATGTGACAGCCTACGAGCAGTACTTC.

The rearrangement links TRBV28 to TRBJ2-5; D ambiguous. The CDR3 is 11 residues long. The V end lost 7 bases, the J end lost 5 bases, and 8 bases lay between the germline ends. Germline values: CDR1 MDHEN, CDR2 SYDVKM. The CDR3 DNA sequence: TGTGCCAGCACCGACTTGGAGACCCAGTACTTC. Translation: CASTDLETQYF. The full variable domain, with the rest looked up from reference TRBV28 and TRBJ2-5, is DVKVTQSSRYLVKRTGEKVFLECVQDMDHENMFWYRQDPGLGLRLIYFSYDVKMKEKGDIPEGYSVSREKKERFSLILESASTNQTSMYLCASTDLETQYFGPGTRLLVL.

This clone has only one observation. This chain uses TRBV28 with TRBJ2-7; D is perhaps TRBD1 (5 bases). V lost 6 bases and J 1 base, leaving 10 bases between the germline ends. This CDR3 is built from 13 residues. CDR1 and CDR2 (germline): MDHEN, SYDVKM. The DNA for the CDR3 is TGTGCCAGCAGGGCGACAGATTCCTACGAGCAGTACTTC. Translation gives CASRATDSYEQYF. The whole variable domain, filled in from reference TRBV28 and TRBJ2-7, reads DVKVTQSSRYLVKRTGEKVFLECVQDMDHENMFWYRQDPGLGLRLIYFSYDVKMKEKGDIPEGYSVSREKKERFSLILESASTNQTSMYLCASRATDSYEQYFGPGTRLTVT.

V is TRBV28 and J is TRBJ2-7; 9 bases align to TRBD1. Per the germline V gene, CDR1 is MDHEN and CDR2 is SYDVKM. V was pared by 6 bases and J by 3 bases, with 12 bases of the junction left unmatched. This CDR3 is 16 amino acids long. CDR3 nucleotide sequence: TGTGCCAGCAGGCAAGAGTGGGGACAGGGTGGCTACGAGCAGTACTTC. This gives the protein CASRQEWGQGGYEQYF.

This chain joins TRBV7-2 and TRBJ1-3, with D maybe TRBD1 (5 bases). Trimming removed 5 bases at V and 0 bases at J, with 8 bases between. This CDR3 contains 14 residues. Looked up from germline, CDR1 is SGHTA and CDR2 is FQGNSA. This CDR3 is CASSKGSSGNTIYF. The CDR3 bases are TGTGCCAGCAGCAAGGGGTCCTCTGGAAACACCATATATTTT.

The genes are TRBV28 and TRBJ2-1; 9 nucleotides match TRBD2. Germline CDR1 and CDR2: MDHEN and SYDVKM. V gave up 8 bases and J gave up 9 bases; unmatched junction bases: 14. The CDR3 consists of 15 residues. The chain's CDR3 is CASYQTGTSSVEQFF. CDR3 DNA: TGTGCCAGCTACCAAACCGGGACTAGCTCTGTTGAGCAGTTCTTC.

This clone came up once. The chain carries TRBV6-1 and TRBJ2-3; 13 bases align to TRBD2. The CDR3 covers 17 residues. V lost 1 base to trimming and J lost 6 bases; unmatched junction nucleotides: 7. Germline values: CDR1 MNHNS, CDR2 SASEGT. CDR3 residues: CASSEELAGGPLDTQYF. CDR3 coding DNA: TGTGCCAGCAGTGAAGAACTAGCGGGGGGGCCGTTGGATACGCAGTATTTT.

V usage is TRBV6-5 and J usage is TRBJ1-1, with 10 bases identical to TRBD1. Looked up from germline, CDR1 is MNHEY and CDR2 is SVGAGI. The CDR3 consists of 16 residues. The V gene end was trimmed by 4 bases and the J gene end by 4 bases; junction bases not matched to a gene: 9. CDR3 in DNA: TGTGCCAGCAGTTCCCTCGGGACAGGGGAGGGCACTGAAGCTTTCTTT. Translated: CASSSLGTGEGTEAFF.

This chain links TRBV27 with TRBJ1-1; possible D gene TRBD1, 5 bases. Trimming pared 6 bases from V and 8 bases from J, leaving 19 bases between. Germline V gene sequence: CDR1 MNHEY, CDR2 SMNVEV (reference sequence). This CDR3 contains 14 residues. The CDR3 sequence: CASSLSRGLKEAFF. The CDR3, as DNA: TGTGCCAGCAGCCTTTCCCGGGGACTTAAGGAAGCTTTCTTT.